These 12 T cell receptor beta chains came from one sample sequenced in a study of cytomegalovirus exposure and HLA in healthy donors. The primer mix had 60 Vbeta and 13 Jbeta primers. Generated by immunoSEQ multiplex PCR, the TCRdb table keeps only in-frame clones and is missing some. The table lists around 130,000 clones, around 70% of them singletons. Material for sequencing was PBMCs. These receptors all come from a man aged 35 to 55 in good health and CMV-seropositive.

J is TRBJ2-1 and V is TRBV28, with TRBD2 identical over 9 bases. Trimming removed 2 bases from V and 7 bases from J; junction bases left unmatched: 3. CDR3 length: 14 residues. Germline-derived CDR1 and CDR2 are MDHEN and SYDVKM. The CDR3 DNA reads TGTGCCAGCAGTTTAACTAGCGGGTCGAATGAGCAGTTCTTC. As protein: CASSLTSGSNEQFF. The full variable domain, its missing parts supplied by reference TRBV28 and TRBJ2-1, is DVKVTQSSRYLVKRTGEKVFLECVQDMDHENMFWYRQDPGLGLRLIYFSYDVKMKEKGDIPEGYSVSREKKERFSLILESASTNQTSMYLCASSLTSGSNEQFFGPGTRLTVL.

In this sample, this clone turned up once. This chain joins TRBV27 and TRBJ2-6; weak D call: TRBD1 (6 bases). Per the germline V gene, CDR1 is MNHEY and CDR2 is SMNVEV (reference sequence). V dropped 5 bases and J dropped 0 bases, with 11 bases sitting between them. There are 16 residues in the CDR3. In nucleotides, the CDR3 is TGTGCCAGCAGTCTGAGGACAGCCTCTGGGGCCAACGTCCTGACTTTC. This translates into CASSLRTASGANVLTF.

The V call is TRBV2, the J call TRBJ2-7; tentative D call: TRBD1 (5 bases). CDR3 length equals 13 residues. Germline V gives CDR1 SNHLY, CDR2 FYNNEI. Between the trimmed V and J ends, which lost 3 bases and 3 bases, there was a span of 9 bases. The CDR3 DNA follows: TGTGCCAGCAGTGAGGCAGGGTTCTACGAGCAGTACTTC. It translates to CASSEAGFYEQYF.

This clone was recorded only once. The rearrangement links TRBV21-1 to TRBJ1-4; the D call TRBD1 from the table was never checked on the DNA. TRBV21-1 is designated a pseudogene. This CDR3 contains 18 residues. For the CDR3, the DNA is TGTGCCAGCAGCAAAGAAGGTCGCAGGGGGCCCGAAGATGAAAAACTGTTTTTT. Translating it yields CASSKEGRRGPEDEKLFF.

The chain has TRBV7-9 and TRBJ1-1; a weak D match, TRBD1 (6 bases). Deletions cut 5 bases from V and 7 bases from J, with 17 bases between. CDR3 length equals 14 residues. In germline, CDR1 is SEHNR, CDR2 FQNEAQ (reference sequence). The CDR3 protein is CASSPAGGGFEAFF. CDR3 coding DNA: TGTGCCAGCAGCCCCGCGGGGGGCGGCTTTGAAGCTTTCTTT.

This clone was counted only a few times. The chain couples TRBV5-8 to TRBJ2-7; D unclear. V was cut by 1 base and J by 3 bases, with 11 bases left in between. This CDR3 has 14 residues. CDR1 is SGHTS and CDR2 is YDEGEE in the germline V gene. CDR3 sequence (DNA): TGTGCCAGCAGCTTGTTGAGTGATCGCTACGAGCAGTACTTC. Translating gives CASSLLSDRYEQYF.

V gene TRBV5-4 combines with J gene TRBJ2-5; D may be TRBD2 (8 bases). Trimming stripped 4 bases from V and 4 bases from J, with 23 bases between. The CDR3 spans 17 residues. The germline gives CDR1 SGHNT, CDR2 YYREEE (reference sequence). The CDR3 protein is CASSQGGGGPDGETQYF. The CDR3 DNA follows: TGTGCCAGCAGCCAAGGGGGCGGGGGGCCGGACGGAGAGACCCAGTACTTC.

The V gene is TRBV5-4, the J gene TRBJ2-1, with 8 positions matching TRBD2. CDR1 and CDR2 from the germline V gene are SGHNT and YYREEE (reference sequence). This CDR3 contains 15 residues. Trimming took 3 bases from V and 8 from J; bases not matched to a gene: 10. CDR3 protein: CASSSWGAGGHEQFF. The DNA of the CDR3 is TGTGCCAGCAGCTCGTGGGGGGCGGGGGGCCATGAGCAGTTCTTC. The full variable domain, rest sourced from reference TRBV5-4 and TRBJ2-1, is ETGVTQSPTHLIKTRGQQVTLRCSSQSGHNTVSWYQQALGQGPQFIFQYYREEENGRGNFPPRFSGLQFPNYSSELNVNALELDDSALYLCASSSWGAGGHEQFFGPGTRLTVL.

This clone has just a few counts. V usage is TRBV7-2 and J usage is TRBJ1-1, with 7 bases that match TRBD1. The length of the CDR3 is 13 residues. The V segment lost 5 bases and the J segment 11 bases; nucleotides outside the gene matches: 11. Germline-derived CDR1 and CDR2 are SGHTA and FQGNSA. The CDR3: CASSGMTGRRAFF. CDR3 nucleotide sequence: TGTGCCAGCAGCGGAATGACAGGGCGGAGGGCTTTCTTT. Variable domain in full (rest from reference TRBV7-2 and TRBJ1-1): GAGVSQSPSNKVTEKGKDVELRCDPISGHTALYWYRQSLGQGLEFLIYFQGNSAPDKSGLPSDRFSAERTGGSVSTLTIQRTQQEDSAVYLCASSGMTGRRAFFGQGTRLTVV.

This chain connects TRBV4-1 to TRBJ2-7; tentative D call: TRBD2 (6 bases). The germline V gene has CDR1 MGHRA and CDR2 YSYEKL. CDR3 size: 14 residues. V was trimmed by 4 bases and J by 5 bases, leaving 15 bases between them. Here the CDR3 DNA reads TGCGCCAGCAGCCTTCGAGTGGGAGGTGACGAGCAGTACTTC. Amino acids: CASSLRVGGDEQYF.

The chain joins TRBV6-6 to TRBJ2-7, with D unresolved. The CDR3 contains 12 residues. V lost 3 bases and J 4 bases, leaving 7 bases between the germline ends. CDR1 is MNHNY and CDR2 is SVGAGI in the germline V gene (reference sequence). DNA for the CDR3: TGTGCCAGCAGTTATTTAGTTTACGAGCAGTACTTC. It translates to CASSYLVYEQYF.

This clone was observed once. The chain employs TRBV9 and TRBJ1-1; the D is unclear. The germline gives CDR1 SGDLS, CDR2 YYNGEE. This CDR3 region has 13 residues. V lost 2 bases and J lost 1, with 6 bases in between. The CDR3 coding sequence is TGTGCCAGCAGCGTCCGAGGGAACACTGAAGCTTTCTTT. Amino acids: CASSVRGNTEAFF. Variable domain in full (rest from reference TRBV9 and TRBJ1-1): DSGVTQTPKHLITATGQRVTLRCSPRSGDLSVYWYQQSLDQGLQFLIQYYNGEERAKGNILERFSAQQFPDLHSELNLSSLELGDSALYFCASSVRGNTEAFFGQGTRLTVV.